The clone carrying this TCR beta chain was observed a handful of times. A read error may account for a junction end that differs from germline. These data belong to a study of T cells in Graves' hyperthyroidism and ophthalmopathy. CDR3 size: 16 residues. Germline lookup yields CDR1 MNHNS and CDR2 SASEGT. Authors of the study amplified TCR beta CDR3 regions from RNA transcripts. First-round RT-PCR with HTBI primers amplified the TCR CDR3 region. TCRdb fed the multiplex PCR reads into MiXCR, producing one record per CDR3 protein. The sample consists of approximately 250,000 distinct CDR3 sequences, about 24% of them appearing once.

The sample taken for sequencing was blood. The chain is built from TRBV6-1 and TRBJ2-7; 8 nucleotides line up with TRBD1. The TCR originated in a woman aged 40 to 50 with Graves' ophthalmopathy. The CDR3: CASRRSTGGRSSEQYF. The CDR3 nucleotides read TGTGCCAGCAGGCGCTCAACAGGGGGTCGATCCTCCGAGCAGTACTTC.